This is a list of T cell receptor beta chains from one sample in a study of early T cells in non-severe SARS-CoV-2 infection. TCRdb reprocessed the 5' RACE reads via MiXCR and lists one record per CDR3 protein. Of about 71,000 distinct CDR3 sequences listed, about an eighth are singletons. The sample comprised whole blood. These receptors were taken from an adult who was a healthcare worker with PCR-confirmed SARS-CoV-2 infection or an uninfected control (not recorded which). CDR3s include the opening cysteine and the closing phenylalanine or tryptophan. A D gene is named only where the DNA matches it firmly. Where a row states a size, it is once, few, many or the class of an expanded clone; other rows omit it.

CDR3nt: TGTGCCAGCGGAGTAGCGAACACTGAAGCTTTCTTT; CDR3aa: CASGVANTEAFF; v_gene: TRBV28; j_gene: TRBJ1-1; d_gene: .; len: 12; abundance: many
CDR3nt: TGCGCCAGCAGCTTGGGGGGTTATGAGCAGTTCTTC; CDR3aa: CASSLGGYEQFF; v_gene: TRBV5-1; j_gene: TRBJ2-1; d_gene: .; len: 12; abundance: .
CDR3nt: TGTGCCAGCAGTTTAAGAGCGGGGGGCCCCACCGGGGAGCTGTTTTTT; CDR3aa: CASSLRAGGPTGELFF; v_gene: TRBV12-3/TRBV12-4; j_gene: TRBJ2-2; d_gene: TRBD2; len: 16; abundance: .
CDR3nt: TGTGCCAGCAGCTTAGAGGGTGCCGAAAAACTGTTTTTT; CDR3aa: CASSLEGAEKLFF; v_gene: TRBV7-2; j_gene: TRBJ1-4; d_gene: .; len: 13; abundance: .
CDR3nt: TGTGCCAGCAGCGCCGGGGACTCCTATAATTCACCCCTCCACTTT; CDR3aa: CASSAGDSYNSPLHF; v_gene: TRBV2; j_gene: TRBJ1-6; d_gene: .; len: 15; abundance: .
CDR3nt: TGTGCCAGCAGCGGTACAGGGAGCTCTGGAAACACCATATATTTT; CDR3aa: CASSGTGSSGNTIYF; v_gene: TRBV9; j_gene: TRBJ1-3; d_gene: .; len: 15; abundance: .
CDR3nt: TGTGCCAGCTCACCTTTGCCCACGGGAAAGAACACTGAAGCTTTCTTT; CDR3aa: CASSPLPTGKNTEAFF; v_gene: TRBV18; j_gene: TRBJ1-1; d_gene: .; len: 16; abundance: .
CDR3nt: TGTGCCAGCAGTAACAAGATGGGGGTGGAAGAGACCCAGTACTTC; CDR3aa: CASSNKMGVEETQYF; v_gene: TRBV11-2; j_gene: TRBJ2-5; d_gene: .; len: 15; abundance: few
CDR3nt: TGTGCCAGCAGCCCCCGGACCTCCTCTGGAAACACCATATATTTT; CDR3aa: CASSPRTSSGNTIYF; v_gene: TRBV13; j_gene: TRBJ1-3; d_gene: .; len: 15; abundance: few
CDR3nt: TGTGCCAGCAGCGTAGGTGGGTCCCTCGGCTATGGCTACACCTTC; CDR3aa: CASSVGGSLGYGYTF; v_gene: TRBV9; j_gene: TRBJ1-2; d_gene: .; len: 15; abundance: .
CDR3nt: TGCAGCGTTAACAGGGTTAACACTGAAGCTTTCTTT; CDR3aa: CSVNRVNTEAFF; v_gene: TRBV29-1; j_gene: TRBJ1-1; d_gene: .; len: 12; abundance: few
CDR3nt: TGTGCCAGCTCACCACCCCAGGGACAGGGATGGGATACGCAGTATTTT; CDR3aa: CASSPPQGQGWDTQYF; v_gene: TRBV18; j_gene: TRBJ2-3; d_gene: TRBD1; len: 16; abundance: .
CDR3nt: TGTGCCAGCAGAGGGCGGACGCCGGGACAGGGAGTAGCCACTGAAGCTTTCTTT; CDR3aa: CASRGRTPGQGVATEAFF; v_gene: TRBV27; j_gene: TRBJ1-1; d_gene: TRBD1; len: 18; abundance: many
CDR3nt: TGTGCCAGCGTCCCCGGGACGGACTCCTCTGGAAACACCATATATTTT; CDR3aa: CASVPGTDSSGNTIYF; v_gene: TRBV12-3/TRBV12-4; j_gene: TRBJ1-3; d_gene: .; len: 16; abundance: .
CDR3nt: TGTGCCAGTAGTGACGGAGGTTTAGGGAATGATGCCGGGGAGCTGTTTTTT; CDR3aa: CASSDGGLGNDAGELFF; v_gene: TRBV19; j_gene: TRBJ2-2; d_gene: .; len: 17; abundance: many
CDR3nt: TGTGCCAGCAGCCGTCGTACTTCCGCTGGGGCCAACGTCCTGACTTTC; CDR3aa: CASSRRTSAGANVLTF; v_gene: TRBV11-2; j_gene: TRBJ2-6; d_gene: .; len: 16; abundance: few
CDR3nt: TGTGCCAGCAGTTTAGGGGACAGGGGCAATTACAATGAGCAGTTCTTC; CDR3aa: CASSLGDRGNYNEQFF; v_gene: TRBV28; j_gene: TRBJ2-1; d_gene: TRBD1; len: 16; abundance: .
CDR3nt: TGTGCCAGCAGCAAATCCCGAGACGCGAACACTGAAGCTTTCTTT; CDR3aa: CASSKSRDANTEAFF; v_gene: TRBV6-2/TRBV6-3; j_gene: TRBJ1-1; d_gene: .; len: 15; abundance: .
CDR3nt: TGTGCCAGTAGTAACTATCCACCGACCGCCTCCTACAATGAGCAGTTCTTC; CDR3aa: CASSNYPPTASYNEQFF; v_gene: TRBV19; j_gene: TRBJ2-1; d_gene: .; len: 17; abundance: few